The clone carrying this T cell receptor beta chain has more than one count but fewer than ten. What it binds is unknown. Sequencing ends 3 residues short of the CDR3 end; the germline J gene provides the rest. Donors gave roughly 4.5 to 8.5 ml heparinized peripheral whole blood. The data belong to a study of T cell clonality in common variable immunodeficiency. General observations from the study: Patient heterogeneity in the CVID cohort limited correlations between repertoire features and clinical complications. Fewer TCRbeta clones were shared among CVID subjects than controls. Common variable immunodeficiency TCR beta sequences reportedly had fewer deletions and N-nucleotide insertions.

The germline V gene encodes CDR1 KGHSH and CDR2 LQKENI. This CDR3 comprises 16 residues. Trimming cost V 3 bases and J 6 bases; bases outside gene matches: 13. TCRdb keeps only in-frame clones here, not all; method: immunoSEQ multiplex PCR. Recorded here are about 20,000 clones, none singletons. Source material: peripheral blood mononuclear cells. This chain links TRBV18 with TRBJ2-7; 8 nucleotides align to TRBD2. This TCR was recovered from a human donor with common variable immunodeficiency. The CDR3 reads CASSPSIGTRAPEQYF. The DNA read from the CDR3 is TGTGCCAGCTCACCGTCCATTGGGACTAGGGCACCCGAG.